These 24 T cell receptor beta chains were all obtained from the same sample, sequenced in a study of cytomegalovirus exposure and HLA in healthy donors. Sequencing was performed with immunoSEQ multiplex PCR; in TCRdb, only in-frame clones are kept and a portion is missing. The repertoire holds about 360,000 clones, with roughly 90% as singletons. Sequencing was done on a sample of PBMCs. The receptor set was obtained from a woman in her late teens or twenties in good health and CMV-seronegative.

V usage is TRBV14 and J usage is TRBJ1-3, with D possibly being TRBD1 (6 bases). Trimming pared 3 bases from V and 2 bases from J, leaving 11 bases between. The CDR3 is made up of 15 amino acids. CDR1 SGHDN and CDR2 FVKESK come from the germline V gene. This chain's CDR3 is CASSQNRVAGNTIYF. CDR3 nucleotides: TGTGCCAGCAGCCAGAACAGGGTTGCTGGAAACACCATATATTTT.

In its sample, this clone was seen once. The chain uses TRBV19 and TRBJ2-2; D may be TRBD1 (5 bases). Germline-derived CDR1 and CDR2 are LNHDA and SQIVND (reference sequence). CDR3 length equals 17 residues. V gave up 5 bases and J gave up 2 bases, with 18 bases separating them. Here the CDR3 reads CASSATQGRVNTGELFF. The CDR3 DNA reads as TGTGCCAGTAGTGCAACGCAGGGAAGAGTTAACACCGGGGAGCTGTTTTTT.

V and J are TRBV6-5 and TRBJ1-2; no clear D gene. Germline lookup yields CDR1 MNHEY and CDR2 SVGAGI. This CDR3 contains 12 residues. V lost 7 bases to trimming and J lost 7 bases, with 13 bases between them. CDR3 protein: CASTTGRGGYTF. CDR3 sequence (DNA): TGTGCCAGCACTACGGGTCGGGGTGGCTACACCTTC.

V usage is TRBV6-5 and J usage is TRBJ1-1; 8 bases map to TRBD1. The CDR3 sequence is 14 residues long. Trimming removed 11 bases from V and 4 bases from J; junction bases left unmatched: 12. Per germline, CDR1 MNHEY and CDR2 SVGAGI. The DNA for the CDR3 is TGTGCCGGCCCCTTCAGGGGGCTGAGCACTGAAGCTTTCTTT. It is translated as CAGPFRGLSTEAFF.

This sequence joins TRBV23-1 and TRBJ2-7, with 8 bases lining up with TRBD2. TRBV23-1 falls under the ORF class, with uncertain function. CDR3 size: 17 residues. Trimming removed 11 bases from V and 5 bases from J; junction bases left unmatched: 23. DNA of the CDR3: TGCGCCGTCAGCGCAAAAGAGCGGGAGAGTCTGTGGCACGAGCAGTACTTC. Protein product: CAVSAKERESLWHEQYF.

This clone was recorded once. V gene TRBV19 combines with J gene TRBJ1-1; D is unresolved. Per germline, CDR1 LNHDA and CDR2 SQIVND (reference sequence). The CDR3 is made up of 15 amino acids. Trimming left V 6 bases short and J 1 base short, with 15 bases between. The CDR3 bases are TGTGCCAGTAGAGGGCAGCGGGCGGGGAACACTGAAGCTTTCTTT. Its protein product is CASRGQRAGNTEAFF.

CDR3 loop: CASSPYRGIDEQYF. CDR3 bases: TGTGCCAGCAGCCCTTACAGGGGAATCGACGAGCAGTACTTC. The chain combines TRBV5-6 with TRBJ2-7; TRBD1 agrees at 7 bases. Trimming took 4 bases from V and 5 from J; bases not matched to a gene: 9. The CDR3 is made up of 14 amino acids. Germline CDR1 reads SGHDT; CDR2 reads YYEEEE.

CDR3: CSAMTGNEQYF. The CDR3 DNA is TGCAGTGCCATGACAGGGAACGAGCAGTACTTC. The chain is built from TRBV20-1 and TRBJ2-7; the match to TRBD1 covers 7 bases. The CDR3 consists of 11 residues. Germline lookup yields CDR1 DFQATT and CDR2 SNEGSKA (reference sequence). V gave up 6 bases and J gave up 5 bases; unmatched junction bases: 4.

The chain carries TRBV29-1 and TRBJ2-3; D unresolved. The CDR3 spans 13 residues. CDR1 and CDR2 (germline): SQVTM, ANQGSEA. V was cut by 2 bases and J by 0 bases, with 6 bases left in between. CDR3 bases: TGCAGCGTTGAACACAGTAGCACAGATACGCAGTATTTT. It specifies CSVEHSSTDTQYF.

The chain recombines TRBV6-5 with TRBJ2-7; 8 positions match TRBD1. The CDR3 is 15 amino acids. Germline V gene lookup returns CDR1 MNHEY and CDR2 SVGAGI. V lost 8 bases, J lost 6 bases, and 15 bases stayed unmatched. DNA of the CDR3: TGTGCCAGCGGTTCAACAGGGGGTGGTCCGGGCGAGCAGTACTTC. Translation: CASGSTGGGPGEQYF.

The rearrangement links TRBV28 to TRBJ2-1; D is perhaps TRBD2 (5 bases). Germline-derived CDR1 and CDR2 are MDHEN and SYDVKM. Trimming shortened V by 4 bases and J by 10 bases, and 11 bases separated the two germline ends. This CDR3 is 12 amino acids long. CDR3 coding DNA: TGTGCCAGCAGTTCCGTAGCGTGGGAGCAGTTCTTC. Its translation: CASSSVAWEQFF.

The rearrangement links TRBV27 to TRBJ2-6; D gene ambiguous. V was cut by 1 base and J by 9 bases, with 7 bases left in between. The CDR3 covers 13 residues. Germline V gives CDR1 MNHEY, CDR2 SMNVEV (reference sequence). The chain's CDR3 is CASSLWADNVLTF. As DNA, the CDR3 is TGTGCCAGCAGTTTATGGGCCGACAACGTCCTGACTTTC. The whole variable domain, remainder taken from reference TRBV27 and TRBJ2-6, is EAQVTQNPRYLITVTGKKLTVTCSQNMNHEYMSWYRQDPGLGLRQIYYSMNVEVTDKGDVPEGYKVSRKEKRNFPLILESPSPNQTSLYFCASSLWADNVLTFGAGSRLTVL.

The chain is built from TRBV28 and TRBJ1-5; D gene ambiguous. The CDR3 extends over 15 amino acids. V lost 2 bases, J lost 3 bases, and 11 bases lay in between. Per the germline V gene, CDR1 is MDHEN and CDR2 is SYDVKM. CDR3 sequence (DNA): TGTGCCAGCAGTTTACGGCAGGTTTACAATCAGCCCCAGCATTTT. The encoded protein is CASSLRQVYNQPQHF.

The chain is built from TRBV28 and TRBJ2-7; D is perhaps TRBD1 (5 bases). Germline V gene lookup returns CDR1 MDHEN and CDR2 SYDVKM. The CDR3 loop spans 16 amino acids. Trimming took 6 bases from V and 1 from J, leaving 19 bases between them. CDR3 DNA: TGTGCCAGCAGCTCCCCAGCGCGAAGGGGTTCCTACGAGCAGTACTTC. It translates to CASSSPARRGSYEQYF.

The V gene is TRBV7-9, the J gene TRBJ2-5; D remains ambiguous. Germline CDR1 SEHNR, CDR2 FQNEAQ (reference sequence). The V gene lost 3 bases and the J gene lost 5 bases, with 13 bases spanning the gap. The CDR3 extends over 14 amino acids. CDR3 nucleotides: TGTGCCAGCAGCTTTAATCTCGGAGCGGAGACCCAGTACTTC. It codes for CASSFNLGAETQYF. The full variable domain, its missing parts supplied by reference TRBV7-9 and TRBJ2-5, is DTGVSQNPRHKITKRGQNVTFRCDPISEHNRLYWYRQTLGQGPEFLTYFQNEAQLEKSRLLSDRFSAERPKGSFSTLEIQRTEQGDSAMYLCASSFNLGAETQYFGPGTRLLVL.

The chain carries TRBV5-1 and TRBJ1-4, with D unresolved. Germline values: CDR1 SGHRS, CDR2 YFSETQ. Trimming cost V 0 bases and J 3 bases, with 6 bases left between them. The CDR3 contains 14 residues. CDR3 nucleotides: TGCGCCAGCAGCTTGGACAGCTCTAATGAAAAACTGTTTTTT. Translation: CASSLDSSNEKLFF.

This chain connects TRBV9 to TRBJ2-3, with 12 bases identical to TRBD2. Germline trimming cut 0 bases from V and 2 bases from J; bases unmatched to any gene: 1. Germline CDR1 reads SGDLS; CDR2 reads YYNGEE. The CDR3 has 16 amino acids. CDR3 DNA: TGTGCCAGCAGCGTAGGGACTAGCGGGACCACAGATACGCAGTATTTT. Residues: CASSVGTSGTTDTQYF.

The V gene is TRBV6-1, the J gene TRBJ1-5; no reliable D call. The germline V gene has CDR1 MNHNS and CDR2 SASEGT. The CDR3 has 13 residues. V was shortened by 5 bases and J by 4 bases, with 9 bases between the two germline ends. Here the CDR3 reads CASSYTENQPQHF. The CDR3 DNA reads as TGTGCCAGCAGTTATACGGAGAATCAGCCCCAGCATTTT.

This chain joins TRBV10-2 and TRBJ2-7; D is possibly TRBD2 (6 bases). CDR1 WSHSY and CDR2 SAAADI come from the germline V gene. Trimming cost V 3 bases and J 6 bases, with 12 bases left between them. The CDR3 covers 13 residues. DNA of the CDR3: TGCGCCAGCAGTGAAGGTGGAGGGTCCGAGCAGTACTTC. This gives the protein CASSEGGGSEQYF.

The V and J genes are TRBV5-4 and TRBJ1-1; TRBD1 might be the D (6 bases). The V gene's germline CDR1 is SGHNT and CDR2 YYREEE (reference sequence). This CDR3 is built from 15 residues. With 2 bases removed from V and 4 bases from J, the gap between germline ends came to 15 bases. In nucleotides, the CDR3 is TGTGCCAGCAGCTTCCAGGCAGGGGTGAGCACTGAAGCTTTCTTT. This sequence encodes CASSFQAGVSTEAFF.

The gene calls are TRBV27 and TRBJ2-1; 12 bases align to TRBD2. V shed 8 bases and J 6 bases; nucleotides not matched to a gene: 11. Germline V CDR1 and CDR2: MNHEY, SMNVEV (reference sequence). The CDR3 totals 16 residues. The CDR3 region has the DNA TGTGCCAGCGGCAGTCTTCTAGCGGGAGGGCGCAATGAGCAGTTCTTC. Translating it yields CASGSLLAGGRNEQFF.

The rearrangement joins TRBV5-1 to TRBJ2-5; TRBD1 matches 9 bases. Germline V gene sequence: CDR1 SGHRS, CDR2 YFSETQ. V trimming: 4 bases; J trimming: 4 bases; junction bases outside the gene matches: 11. This CDR3 spans 16 amino acids. The chain's CDR3 is CASSLGTGTIGETQYF. For the CDR3, the DNA is TGCGCCAGCAGCCTGGGGACAGGGACAATAGGAGAGACCCAGTACTTC.

This clone was detected only once. This CDR3 is CASSQGLYQPQHF. DNA of the CDR3: TGTGCCAGCAGCCAAGGGCTTTATCAGCCCCAGCATTTT. J is TRBJ1-5 and V is TRBV14; D gene uncertain. The V end was cut by 1 base, the J end by 5 bases, with 6 bases between. Germline lookup yields CDR1 SGHDN and CDR2 FVKESK. This CDR3 has 13 amino acids.

This clone was picked up one time. The gene calls are TRBV7-9 and TRBJ1-2; D is unresolved. Trimming removed 5 bases at V and 1 base at J, with 14 bases between. Germline CDR1 SEHNR, CDR2 FQNEAQ (reference sequence). The CDR3 is 15 amino acids. The CDR3 DNA sequence: TGTGCCAGCAGCCAAAGAACTGCGATTAACTATGGCTACACCTTC. Residues: CASSQRTAINYGYTF.